A selection of T cell receptor beta chains follows, all from one sample in a study of regulatory T cells in long-lasting Graves disease. TCRdb redid the calling of the multiplex PCR reads with MiXCR, one entry per CDR3 protein. The sample comprises almost 450,000 distinct CDR3 sequences, roughly 15% of which are singletons, and about 10% rests with the top ten. These same records also appear under a second study, on T cells in Graves' hyperthyroidism and ophthalmopathy.

The sequences come from peripheral blood mononuclear cells (PBMCs), collected at new diagnosis, from a patient treated with antithyroid drugs. These TCRs come from a woman aged 25 to 39 with Graves disease. Each CDR3 is given with its conserved first and last residue. The D gene is left open where the match is weak. Some rows have no size entry. The others give once, few or many, or a class for an expanded clone.

D,J,V,size,length,CDR3,DNA
.,TRBJ2-5,TRBV4-1,many,14,CASSLLGREETQYF,TGCGCCAGCAGTCTGCTTGGGAGAGAGGAGACCCAGTACTTC
.,TRBJ2-5,TRBV28,once,15,CASSLRENREGTQYF,TGCGCCAGCAGCCTCCGGGAGAATCGGGAAGGGACCCAGTACTTC
TRBD1,TRBJ2-1,TRBV14,.,14,CASSLTGVLDEQFF,TGTGCCAGCAGCTTAACAGGGGTCTTGGATGAGCAGTTCTTC
TRBD1,TRBJ2-2,TRBV5-1,few,15,CASSLGQGYTGELFF,TGCGCCAGCAGCTTGGGACAGGGATACACCGGGGAGCTGTTTTTT
.,TRBJ2-1,TRBV29-1,.,11,CSVVRGNEQFF,TGCAGCGTTGTCAGGGGTAATGAGCAGTTCTTC
.,TRBJ2-1,TRBV2,.,15,CASSAGLGVHNEQFF,TGTGCCAGCAGTGCGGGACTCGGGGTCCACAATGAGCAGTTCTTC
.,TRBJ2-7,TRBV15,.,13,CATSRDLAYEQYF,TGTGCCACCAGCAGAGACCTCGCCTACGAGCAGTACTTC
.,TRBJ2-7,TRBV7-9,many,12,CASSFQTGEQYF,TGTGCCAGCAGCTTCCAGACTGGCGAGCAGTACTTC
TRBD1,TRBJ2-5,TRBV11-2,many,15,CASSSRQGIAETQYF,TGTGCCAGCAGCTCGAGACAGGGAATTGCGGAGACCCAGTACTTC
TRBD1,TRBJ2-7,TRBV12-3/TRBV12-4,few,14,CASSGRDRDHEQYF,TGTGCCAGCAGTGGCCGGGACAGGGACCACGAGCAGTACTTC
.,TRBJ2-7,TRBV7-9,.,15,CASSLASGTAREQYF,TGTGCCAGCAGCTTAGCGTCCGGGACGGCGAGGGAGCAGTACTTC
.,TRBJ2-2,TRBV28,many,14,CASSPRGASGELFF,TGTGCCAGCAGTCCCCGAGGAGCTTCTGGGGAGCTGTTTTTT
.,TRBJ2-2,TRBV6-1,many,18,CASSILTGSPGVGGELFF,TGTGCCAGCAGTATCCTTACAGGCAGTCCGGGAGTTGGCGGGGAGCTGTTTTTT
TRBD1,TRBJ1-2,TRBV27,.,16,CAGSLDRGQPAYGYTF,TGTGCCGGCAGTTTAGACAGGGGACAGCCCGCGTATGGCTACACCTTC
.,TRBJ2-1,TRBV3-1,many,14,CASSPFSSYNEQFF,TGTGCCAGCAGCCCGTTCAGCTCCTACAATGAGCAGTTCTTC
TRBD2,TRBJ2-1,TRBV12-3/TRBV12-4,.,14,CASSKTSGGGEQFF,TGTGCCAGCAGCAAGACTAGCGGGGGCGGTGAGCAGTTCTTC
.,TRBJ2-7,TRBV12-3/TRBV12-4,many,13,CASRPGPGYEQYF,TGTGCCAGCAGACCGGGACCAGGCTACGAGCAGTACTTC
TRBD1,TRBJ2-2,TRBV28,many,16,CASRLTGTGKTGELFF,TGTGCCAGCAGACTAACAGGGACAGGAAAGACCGGGGAGCTGTTTTTT
.,TRBJ2-7,TRBV27,many,14,CASTRFRITYEQYF,TGTGCCAGCACCCGATTTAGGATTACGTACGAGCAGTACTTC
.,TRBJ2-2,TRBV14,.,13,CASSPSGLGELFF,TGTGCCAGCAGCCCCTCTGGGCTCGGGGAGCTGTTTTTT
.,TRBJ1-1,TRBV7-3,many,15,CASSLGGEGYTEAFF,TGTGCCAGCAGCTTAGGGGGCGAAGGGTACACTGAAGCTTTCTTT
TRBD2,TRBJ2-5,TRBV7-9,.,12,CASGEGQETQYF,TGTGCCAGCGGGGAGGGCCAAGAGACCCAGTACTTC
TRBD2,TRBJ2-1,TRBV28,many,13,CASMREGANEQFF,TGTGCCAGCATGCGGGAGGGGGCCAATGAGCAGTTCTTC
.,TRBJ2-2,TRBV20-1,.,15,CSAPSRRPNTGELFF,TGCAGTGCTCCCTCTCGGCGGCCCAACACCGGGGAGCTGTTTTTT
.,TRBJ1-1,TRBV14,.,15,CASSPWVGGGTEAFF,TGTGCCAGCAGCCCCTGGGTAGGGGGTGGCACTGAAGCTTTCTTT
.,TRBJ2-2,TRBV11-2,many,15,CASSLTRVNTGELFF,TGTGCCAGCAGCTTAACCAGGGTTAACACCGGGGAGCTGTTTTTT
.,TRBJ1-1,TRBV19,.,18,CASAVSSFSAGEGTEAFF,TGTGCCAGTGCAGTAAGCTCTTTCTCGGCGGGGGAGGGCACTGAAGCTTTCTTT
.,TRBJ2-7,TRBV15,.,13,CATSRGYRDVRNF,TGTGCCACCAGCAGAGGATACCGGGACGTGCGGAACTTC
.,TRBJ1-1,TRBV10-2,.,13,CASSEIVNTGAFF,TGCGCCAGCAGTGAGATTGTGAATACAGGAGCTTTCTTT
.,TRBJ1-2,TRBV12-3/TRBV12-4,many,14,CASSPQGTNYGYTF,TGTGCCAGCAGTCCGCAGGGGACTAACTATGGCTACACCTTC
.,TRBJ2-1,TRBV2,many,17,CASSEPSTDLSYNEQFF,TGTGCCAGCAGTGAACCTTCGACAGACCTATCCTACAATGAGCAGTTCTTC
.,TRBJ2-6,TRBV28,.,14,CASNSGEAANVLTF,TGTGCCAGTAATTCCGGAGAGGCGGCCAACGTCCTGACTTTC
.,TRBJ1-2,TRBV28,many,14,CASSLWSTGYGYTF,TGTGCCAGCAGTTTATGGTCAACTGGGTATGGCTACACCTTC
.,TRBJ1-5,TRBV7-6,.,16,CASSPTRDGDNQPQHF,TGTGCCAGCAGCCCAACCAGGGATGGTGACAATCAGCCCCAGCATTTT
.,TRBJ2-7,TRBV27,many,14,CASRWTESSYEQYF,TGTGCCAGCAGGTGGACGGAGAGCTCCTACGAGCAGTACTTC
TRBD2,TRBJ2-7,TRBV6-1,.,12,CASTVAGGEQYF,TGTGCCAGCACTGTAGCGGGAGGCGAGCAGTACTTC
.,TRBJ1-5,TRBV7-8,.,12,CASSLDGRPQHF,TGTGCCAGCAGCTTAGATGGGCGGCCCCAGCATTTT
.,TRBJ2-4,TRBV20-1,.,18,CSASSLAEFNLAKNIQYF,TGCAGTGCTAGCAGTTTAGCGGAGTTTAACCTAGCCAAAAACATTCAGTACTTC